The 22 T cell receptor beta chains presented below share a single source sample, sequenced in a study of blood T cell repertoires in COVID-19. Produced via immunoSEQ multiplex PCR; TCRdb's table is partial and in-frame only. The sample records a few hundred thousand clones, approximately 90% being singletons. The material sequenced was peripheral blood. These receptors were taken from a man younger than 40 with acute or convalescent COVID-19.

Here the CDR3 reads CASSLAPADQETQYF. The CDR3 coding sequence is TGCGCCAGCAGCTTGGCCCCAGCGGACCAAGAGACCCAGTACTTC. The chain links TRBV5-1 to TRBJ2-5, with a possible D match to TRBD2 (5 bases). V gave up 0 bases and J gave up 0 bases, with 9 bases separating them. Germline-derived CDR1 and CDR2 are SGHRS and YFSETQ. This CDR3 spans 15 amino acids.

The chain links TRBV27 to TRBJ1-2; 8 bases fit TRBD1. The V gene end was trimmed by 5 bases and the J gene end by 8 bases; junction bases not matched to a gene: 10. The CDR3 covers 14 residues. Per germline, CDR1 MNHEY and CDR2 SMNVEV (reference sequence). CDR3 sequence (DNA): TGTGCCAGCAGTGGACAGGGATTACGTTACGGCTACACCTTC. Protein product: CASSGQGLRYGYTF.

The chain carries TRBV9 and TRBJ1-5; D is uncertain. V was trimmed by 0 bases and J by 5 bases, leaving 9 bases between them. CDR1 is SGDLS and CDR2 is YYNGEE in the germline V gene. The CDR3 has 14 residues. The CDR3 DNA follows: TGTGCCAGCAGCGTAGACGGGATTGATCAGCCCCAGCATTTT. Translation gives CASSVDGIDQPQHF.

The CDR3 DNA is TGTGCCAGCAGTTACTCGAGTGCCATAGCCAAAAACATTCAGTACTTC. This codes for CASSYSSAIAKNIQYF. The V gene is TRBV6-5, the J gene TRBJ2-4; no reliable D call. CDR1 is MNHEY and CDR2 is SVGAGI in the germline V gene. The CDR3 has 16 amino acids. The ends were cut back, 0 bases at V and 0 bases at J, with 9 bases in the middle.

This chain links TRBV7-2 with TRBJ2-7; TRBD2 agrees at 8 bases. After removal of 5 bases from V and 3 bases from J, the junction contained 9 bases not matched to a gene. The CDR3 has 15 amino acids. CDR1 SGHTA and CDR2 FQGNSA come from the germline V gene. CDR3 sequence: CASSLAGGENYEQYF. Written as DNA, the CDR3 is TGTGCCAGCAGCCTCGCGGGAGGAGAAAACTACGAGCAGTACTTC.

The V call is TRBV30, the J call TRBJ2-5, with 7 bases fitting TRBD2. The germline V gene has CDR1 GTSNPN and CDR2 SVGIG (reference sequence). The CDR3 spans 13 residues. With 7 bases clipped from V and 2 bases from J, the junction kept 7 bases outside the gene matches. The CDR3 DNA reads as TGTGCCTCGACGTCCGGGGGGCAAGAGACCCAGTACTTC. As protein: CASTSGGQETQYF.

This clone was counted between two and nine times. The chain joins TRBV7-2 to TRBJ2-7; D gene uncertain. Germline V CDR1 and CDR2: SGHTA, FQGNSA. Trimming stripped 0 bases from V and 1 base from J, with 4 bases between. The CDR3 consists of 13 residues. The CDR3 loop is CASSLARSYEQYF. CDR3 bases: TGTGCCAGCAGCTTAGCGCGTTCCTACGAGCAGTACTTC.

The chain is built from TRBV7-8 and TRBJ2-1; weak D call: TRBD2 (6 bases). The CDR3 has 16 amino acids. Per germline, CDR1 SGHVS and CDR2 FQNEAQ. V was cut by 1 base and J by 4 bases, with 14 bases left in between. The CDR3 DNA follows: TGTGCCAGCAGCTTAGGTGGGAGGCCCGGATACAATGAGCAGTTCTTC. As protein: CASSLGGRPGYNEQFF.

The rearrangement links TRBV18 to TRBJ2-1; D unresolved. Trimming pared 2 bases from V and 1 base from J, leaving 6 bases between. The CDR3 runs to 14 residues. Germline lookup yields CDR1 KGHSH and CDR2 LQKENI. As DNA, the CDR3 is TGTGCCAGCTCACCATCGCGGTCCTACAATGAGCAGTTCTTC. Its protein is CASSPSRSYNEQFF.

The chain couples TRBV7-6 to TRBJ2-2; D gene uncertain. The germline V gene encodes CDR1 SGHVS and CDR2 FNYEAQ. V was clipped by 2 bases and J by 6 bases, with 7 bases between them. There are 13 residues in the CDR3. The CDR3 reads CASSLLVPGELFF. The CDR3, as DNA: TGTGCCAGCAGCTTATTAGTCCCCGGGGAGCTGTTTTTT.

The rearrangement joins TRBV19 to TRBJ2-6; 11 nucleotides align to TRBD1. The CDR3 is made up of 20 amino acids. Germline assignment: CDR1 LNHDA and CDR2 SQIVND (reference sequence). The ends lost 7 bases at V and 0 bases at J; junction bases unmatched: 14. Written as DNA, the CDR3 is TGTGCCAGTACCGATAGGTGGTTAGGGACAGGGGGCTCTGGGGCCAACGTCCTGACTTTC. Translating gives CASTDRWLGTGGSGANVLTF.

The chain carries TRBV28 and TRBJ2-1; weak D call: TRBD1 (7 bases). This CDR3 spans 16 amino acids. V shed 6 bases and J shed 0 bases, with 15 bases lying between them. Per germline, CDR1 MDHEN and CDR2 SYDVKM. The CDR3 DNA follows: TGTGCCAGCAGACCTCATCAGGGGGGCTCCTACAATGAGCAGTTCTTC. It translates to CASRPHQGGSYNEQFF.

The V gene is TRBV4-1, the J gene TRBJ1-2; D call uncertain. The CDR3 has 15 residues. Germline CDR1 reads MGHRA; CDR2 reads YSYEKL. V was pared by 0 bases and J by 4 bases, with 12 bases between. The CDR3 is CASSQELPGFYGYTF. The DNA for the CDR3 is TGCGCCAGCAGCCAAGAGTTACCGGGATTCTATGGCTACACCTTC.

The gene calls are TRBV30 and TRBJ1-5; D not resolved. Trimming took 0 bases from V and 6 from J, leaving 9 bases between them. The germline V gene has CDR1 GTSNPN and CDR2 SVGIG (reference sequence). The CDR3 covers 13 residues. CDR3 coding DNA: TGTGCCTGGAGTGTACAAGATTTTCAGCCCCAGCATTTT. Amino acid sequence: CAWSVQDFQPQHF.

The rearrangement links TRBV2 to TRBJ2-7; no firm D call. The CDR3 is 13 amino acids. Germline CDR1 is SNHLY and CDR2 is FYNNEI. Trimming left V 2 bases short and J 3 bases short, with 8 bases between. The CDR3 here is CASSESVSYEQYF. For the CDR3, the DNA is TGTGCCAGCAGTGAATCGGTGAGCTACGAGCAGTACTTC.

This clone was detected only once. This chain links TRBV27 with TRBJ2-7, with 11 positions matching TRBD2. V shed 6 bases and J 2 bases; nucleotides not matched to a gene: 9. CDR1 MNHEY and CDR2 SMNVEV come from the germline V gene (reference sequence). CDR3 length equals 16 residues. The CDR3 here is CASRSFGLAGTYEQYF. CDR3 coding DNA: TGTGCCAGCAGGTCCTTCGGACTAGCGGGTACCTACGAGCAGTACTTC.

The chain combines TRBV9 with TRBJ2-5; a possible D gene is TRBD1 (5 bases). Germline V gives CDR1 SGDLS, CDR2 YYNGEE. This CDR3 is built from 16 residues. Trimming took 4 bases from V and 4 from J, leaving 20 bases between them. The CDR3 is CASSPRAPGQGETQYF. DNA for the CDR3: TGTGCCAGCAGCCCCCGAGCCCCCGGGCAGGGAGAGACCCAGTACTTC. The variable domain in full, with the rest retrieved from reference TRBV9 and TRBJ2-5, is DSGVTQTPKHLITATGQRVTLRCSPRSGDLSVYWYQQSLDQGLQFLIQYYNGEERAKGNILERFSAQQFPDLHSELNLSSLELGDSALYFCASSPRAPGQGETQYFGPGTRLLVL.

Concerning this clone itself: The sample contains more than one DNA sequence encoding this CDR3. V usage is TRBV18 and J usage is TRBJ2-7, with 10 nucleotides matching TRBD2. V lost 5 bases and J lost 3; bases outside the gene matches: 1. Germline CDR1 is KGHSH and CDR2 is LQKENI. CDR3 size: 13 residues. CDR3 nucleotide sequence: TGTGCCAGCTCATTAGCGGGGGGCTACGAGCAGTACTTC. This translates into CASSLAGGYEQYF.

J is TRBJ2-1 and V is TRBV11-3; TRBD2 agrees at 10 bases. From germline, CDR1 is SGHNT and CDR2 YENEEA. This CDR3 is 15 amino acids long. J was trimmed by 6 bases and V by 1 base; bases with no gene match: 3. The chain's CDR3 is CASSLGTSGVNEQFF. CDR3 in DNA: TGTGCCAGCAGCTTAGGGACTAGCGGTGTCAATGAGCAGTTCTTC.

CDR3 sequence reads: CASSPTRRLAPNTGELFF. In DNA form, the CDR3 reads TGTGCCAGCAGCCCCACCCGTCGACTAGCCCCGAACACCGGGGAGCTGTTTTTT. V is TRBV4-2 and J is TRBJ2-2; TRBD2 matches 7 bases. This CDR3 comprises 18 residues. V dropped 4 bases and J dropped 0; count of bases not matched to a gene: 11. Germline CDR1 LGHNA, CDR2 YNFKEQ.

This chain joins TRBV18 and TRBJ2-7; 10 bases line up with TRBD1. CDR1 KGHSH and CDR2 LQKENI come from the germline V gene. The V gene end was trimmed by 5 bases and the J gene end by 5 bases; junction bases not matched to a gene: 9. The CDR3 runs 15 residues. This chain's CDR3 is CASSARQGALNEQYF. CDR3 in DNA: TGTGCCAGCTCAGCCCGACAGGGGGCGTTGAACGAGCAGTACTTC.

The chain has TRBV27 and TRBJ1-5, with D maybe TRBD1 (6 bases). The CDR3 has 13 amino acids. Trimming left V 4 bases short and J 7 bases short, with 11 bases between. CDR1 and CDR2 (germline): MNHEY, SMNVEV (reference sequence). CDR3 residues: CASSYRTAQPQHF. DNA for the CDR3: TGTGCCAGCAGTTACCGGACAGCCCAGCCCCAGCATTTT.